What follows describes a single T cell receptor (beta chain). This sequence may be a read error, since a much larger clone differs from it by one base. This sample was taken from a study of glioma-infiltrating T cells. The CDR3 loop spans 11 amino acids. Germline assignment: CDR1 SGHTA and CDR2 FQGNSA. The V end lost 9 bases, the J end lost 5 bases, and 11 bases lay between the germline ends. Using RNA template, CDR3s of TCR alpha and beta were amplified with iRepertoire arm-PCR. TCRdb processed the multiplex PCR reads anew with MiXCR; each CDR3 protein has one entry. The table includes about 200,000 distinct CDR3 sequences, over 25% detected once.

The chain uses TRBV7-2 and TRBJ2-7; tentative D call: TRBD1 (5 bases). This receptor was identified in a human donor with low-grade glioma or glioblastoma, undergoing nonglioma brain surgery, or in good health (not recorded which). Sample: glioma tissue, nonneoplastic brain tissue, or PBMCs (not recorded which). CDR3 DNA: TGTGCCAGTAGGGGCGGCCACGAGCAGTACTTC. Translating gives CASRGGHEQYF. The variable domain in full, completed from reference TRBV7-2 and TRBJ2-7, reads GAGVSQSPSNKVTEKGKDVELRCDPISGHTALYWYRQSLGQGLEFLIYFQGNSAPDKSGLPSDRFSAERTGGSVSTLTIQRTQQEDSAVYLCASRGGHEQYFGPGTRLTVT.